This TCR beta chain was found in a study of tumor and adjacent non-tumor tissue in lung cancer. In the study overall: Patients comprised 12 adenocarcinoma, a couple of squamous cell carcinoma and 1 small cell lung cancer. Stage I to III disease affected ten to eleven men and several women aged about 31 to 85. General observations from the study: Significantly higher TCR diversity was found in tumor than normal lung.

A modified ARM-PCR protocol with three rounds of nested PCR amplified TCRbeta. Each CDR3 protein is one row after TCRdb ran MiXCR on the multiplex PCR reads. This sample carries some 93,000 distinct CDR3 sequences, less than 75% of them seen once, and the ten largest clones take roughly 18%. In the case of this clonotype: Its specificity is unknown. Compared with germline, one end of the junction differs, possibly owing to a read error.

This sample's RNA came from whole unsorted tissue. CDR1 and CDR2 (germline): SQVTM, ANQGSEA. This CDR3 is 13 amino acids long. The rearrangement uses TRBV29-1 and TRBJ1-5; 7 bases line up with TRBD1. The sequencing input was lung tumor tissue. This receptor was obtained from a man aged 55 to 69 with non-small cell lung cancer. DNA for the CDR3: TGCAGCGTCCAACAGGGGAGCAATCAGTCCCAGCATTTT. It specifies CSVQQGSNQSQHF.